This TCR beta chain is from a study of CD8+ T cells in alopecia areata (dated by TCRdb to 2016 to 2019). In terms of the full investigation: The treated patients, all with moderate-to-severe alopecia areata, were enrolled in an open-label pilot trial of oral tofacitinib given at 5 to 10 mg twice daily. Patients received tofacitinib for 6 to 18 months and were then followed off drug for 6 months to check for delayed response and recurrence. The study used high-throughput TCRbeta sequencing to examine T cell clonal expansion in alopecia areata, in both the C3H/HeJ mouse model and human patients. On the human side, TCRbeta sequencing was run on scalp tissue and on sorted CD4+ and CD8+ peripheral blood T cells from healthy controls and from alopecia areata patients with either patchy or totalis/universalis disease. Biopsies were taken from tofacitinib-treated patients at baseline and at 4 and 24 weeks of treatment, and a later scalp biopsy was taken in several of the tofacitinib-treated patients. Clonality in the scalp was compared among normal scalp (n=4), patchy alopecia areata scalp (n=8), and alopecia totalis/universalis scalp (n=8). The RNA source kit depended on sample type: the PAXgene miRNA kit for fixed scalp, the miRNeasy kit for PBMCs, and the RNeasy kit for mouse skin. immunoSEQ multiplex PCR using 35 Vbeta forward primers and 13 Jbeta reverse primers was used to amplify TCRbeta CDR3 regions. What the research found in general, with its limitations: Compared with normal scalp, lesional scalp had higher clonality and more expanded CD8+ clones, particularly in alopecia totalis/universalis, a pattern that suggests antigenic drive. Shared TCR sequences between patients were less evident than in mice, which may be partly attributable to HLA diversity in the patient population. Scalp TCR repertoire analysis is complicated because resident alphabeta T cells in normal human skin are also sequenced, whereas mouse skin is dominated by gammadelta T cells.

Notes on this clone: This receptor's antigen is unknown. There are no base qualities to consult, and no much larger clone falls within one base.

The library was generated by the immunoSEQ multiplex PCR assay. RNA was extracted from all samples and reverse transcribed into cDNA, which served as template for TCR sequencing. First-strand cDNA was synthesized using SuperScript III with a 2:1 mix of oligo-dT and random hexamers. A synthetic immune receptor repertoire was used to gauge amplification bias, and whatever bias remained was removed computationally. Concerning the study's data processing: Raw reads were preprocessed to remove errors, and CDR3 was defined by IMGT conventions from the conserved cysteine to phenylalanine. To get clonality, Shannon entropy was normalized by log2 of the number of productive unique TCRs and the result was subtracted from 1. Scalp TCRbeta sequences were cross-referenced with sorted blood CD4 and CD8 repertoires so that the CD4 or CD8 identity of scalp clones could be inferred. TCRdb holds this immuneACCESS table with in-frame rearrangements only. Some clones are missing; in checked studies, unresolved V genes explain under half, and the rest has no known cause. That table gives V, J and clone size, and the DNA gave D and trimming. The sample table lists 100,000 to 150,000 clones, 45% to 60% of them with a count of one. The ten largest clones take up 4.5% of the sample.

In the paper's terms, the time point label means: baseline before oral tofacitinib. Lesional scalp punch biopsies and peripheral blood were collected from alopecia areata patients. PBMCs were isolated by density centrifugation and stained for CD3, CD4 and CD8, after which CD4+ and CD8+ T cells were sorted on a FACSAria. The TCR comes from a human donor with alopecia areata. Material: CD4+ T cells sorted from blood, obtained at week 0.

The DNA is as follows: TGCGCCAGCAGCCAAGGGGTCCCAGGACCCTACAATGAGCAGTTCTTC. Translated, it gives CASSQGVPGPYNEQFF. The chain links TRBV4-3 with TRBJ2-1; no confident D gene assignment can be made. Including cysteine and phenylalanine, the CDR3 has 16 amino acids. Just CDR3 DNA is preserved here, 48 bases in frame from base 1. Between the V and J ends, shortened by 1 base and 2 bases respectively, the junction contains 12 bases. The CDR1 and CDR2 encoded by the germline V gene are LGHNA and YSLEER.